The clone carrying this TCR beta chain was seen only once. Its antigen is unidentified. The ends were cut back, 3 bases at V and 4 bases at J, with 16 bases in the middle. CDR1 is SGHRS, CDR2 YFSETQ, per germline. The CDR3 contains 15 residues. The data derive from a study of cytomegalovirus exposure and HLA in healthy donors. General study points: Association with HLA alleles at 0.05 false discovery rate was found for about 17,000 TCR beta sequences in a later analysis. As a later analysis showed, a missense DCLRE1C variant was linked to trimming of TCR beta V- and J-genes. Across donors, sequencing depth was assumed by presence/absence analyses to be roughly uniform.

PCR was performed using 60 Vbeta and 13 Jbeta primers. Method: immunoSEQ multiplex PCR; TCRdb's copy keeps in-frame clones and lacks some. The data hold approximately 120,000 clones, with roughly 80% observed a single time. The chain joins TRBV5-1 to TRBJ1-1, with D tentatively TRBD1 (5 bases). The source is a man in his late teens or twenties in good health and CMV-seropositive. Specimen: PBMCs. The CDR3 region is CASSWSLPGGTEAFF. DNA of the CDR3: TGCGCCAGCAGCTGGTCCCTTCCGGGGGGCACTGAAGCTTTCTTT.